This TCR beta chain was observed in a study of human T cells and chemical hapten exposure. Time point here: patch test 2, 6 weeks after DPC sensitization. Treatment specified: therapeutic diphenylcyclopropenone sensitization with weekly scalp DPC. One entry per CDR3 protein, called by TCRdb with MiXCR from the RACE reads. The sample comprises a few hundred thousand distinct CDR3 sequences, about 6.3% of which are singletons, and about 6% rests with the top ten. This sequence was found in a woman aged 18-29 years with alopecia areata. Some clones in this sample may be carry-over from other donors' samples. The sample was whole blood, taken in connection with sensitization to the hapten diphenylcyclopropenone (DPC).

The CDR3 is CAIRQGGPETQYF. The DNA for the CDR3 is TGTGCCATCAGACAAGGAGGACCAGAGACCCAGTACTTC. The chain is built from TRBV10-3 and TRBJ2-5; a possible D gene is TRBD2 (5 bases). This CDR3 has 13 amino acids. V was clipped by 6 bases and J by 4 bases, with 12 bases between them. CDR1 is ENHRY, CDR2 SYGVKD, per germline.